One TCR beta chain is described in this entry. Antigen specificity is unknown. A single record per CDR3 protein comes from TCRdb applying MiXCR to the 5' RACE reads. The repertoire consists of a few hundred thousand distinct CDR3 sequences, with 20% to 25% occurring once and the leading ten covering 2.9%. The data belong to a study of identical twins. General observations from the study: Analyses based on zero insertions could be partly confounded by invariant MAIT and iNKT cells. Excess sharing between twins was weaker in beta out-of-frame sequences.

V dropped 2 bases and J dropped 7 bases, with 12 bases sitting between them. The CDR3 spans 14 residues. Germline V gives CDR1 SGHRS, CDR2 YFSETQ. This sample was shared with a second study, whose subject was T cells expressing NK-cell markers.

The chain joins TRBV5-1 to TRBJ2-2; no definite D call. Material for sequencing was CD4+ T cells sorted from blood. The sequence was obtained from a woman between 18 and 30 years old in good health. CDR3 nucleotides: TGCGCCAGCAGCTTCGGGCCTAATGGCGGGGAGCTGTTTTTT. Translation gives CASSFGPNGGELFF.